The 16 T cell receptor beta chains given below trace back to one sample, sequenced in a study of blood T cell repertoires in COVID-19. TCRdb's copy holds only in-frame clones and misses some; the assay was immunoSEQ multiplex PCR. The table has over 150,000 clones, 80% to 90% seen once. The sequencing input was peripheral blood. These receptors originate from a man between 70 and 80 years old with active or convalescent COVID-19.

This chain links TRBV6-1 with TRBJ1-5, with D perhaps matching TRBD1 (5 bases). V was clipped by 4 bases and J by 7 bases, with 20 bases between them. Germline assignment: CDR1 MNHNS and CDR2 SASEGT. This CDR3 region has 16 residues. This CDR3 is CASSVGPRGNKQPQHF. The CDR3 nucleotides read TGTGCCAGCAGTGTCGGGCCTCGGGGGAATAAACAGCCCCAGCATTTT.

V is TRBV30 and J is TRBJ2-4; TRBD2 agrees at 13 bases. V was pared by 5 bases and J by 1 base, with 2 bases of the junction left unmatched. Germline loops: CDR1 GTSNPN, CDR2 SVGIG (reference sequence). The CDR3 is 15 residues long. CDR3 sequence (DNA): TGTGCCTGGGGACTAGCGGGAGTGGCCAAAAACATTCAGTACTTC. Amino acids: CAWGLAGVAKNIQYF.

V and J are TRBV5-1 and TRBJ2-2; 7 bases agree with TRBD1. The CDR3 is 15 residues long. Germline CDR1 is SGHRS and CDR2 is YFSETQ. V lost 0 bases and J lost 1; bases outside the gene matches: 0. The CDR3 DNA follows: TGCGCCAGCAGCTTGGGGACAGGGAACACCGGGGAGCTGTTTTTT. Translated, it gives CASSLGTGNTGELFF.

The V and J genes are TRBV6-5 and TRBJ2-2; TRBD1 matches 7 bases. Trimming removed 6 bases from V and 2 bases from J; junction bases left unmatched: 3. Germline CDR1 and CDR2: MNHEY and SVGAGI. The CDR3 extends over 14 amino acids. CDR3 residues: CASRGQRNTGELFF. As DNA, the CDR3 is TGTGCCAGCAGGGGACAGAGAAACACCGGGGAGCTGTTTTTT.

The chain combines TRBV7-9 with TRBJ1-6; 7 positions agree with TRBD1. CDR1 SEHNR and CDR2 FQNEAQ come from the germline V gene (reference sequence). V lost 5 bases, J lost 7 bases, and 8 bases stayed unmatched. This CDR3 spans 15 amino acids. The CDR3 DNA reads TGTGCCAGCAGCCTCCGGGACAGAAAAAATTCACCCCTCCACTTT. Its protein product is CASSLRDRKNSPLHF.

This clone was counted only a few times. The genes are TRBV7-9 and TRBJ1-2; 10 bases align to TRBD1. Germline V gene data show CDR1 as SEHNR and CDR2 as FQNEAQ (reference sequence). Trimming removed 5 bases from V and 5 bases from J; junction bases left unmatched: 5. The CDR3 spans 14 residues. The CDR3 bases are TGTGCCAGCAGCCCGGACAGGGGGTCGTATGGCTACACCTTC. Translated, it gives CASSPDRGSYGYTF. Full variable domain (rest looked up from reference TRBV7-9 and TRBJ1-2): DTGVSQNPRHKITKRGQNVTFRCDPISEHNRLYWYRQTLGQGPEFLTYFQNEAQLEKSRLLSDRFSAERPKGSFSTLEIQRTEQGDSAMYLCASSPDRGSYGYTFGSGTRLTVV.

This clone was found a few times. The genes are TRBV7-9 and TRBJ2-1; possibly TRBD2 for D (6 bases). V lost 5 bases and J 3 bases, leaving 11 bases between the germline ends. Germline assignment: CDR1 SEHNR and CDR2 FQNEAQ (reference sequence). The CDR3 runs to 14 residues. Here the CDR3 DNA reads TGTGCCAGCAGCAACAACGGGGGCTACAATGAGCAGTTCTTC. Amino acids: CASSNNGGYNEQFF. Full variable domain (rest looked up from reference TRBV7-9 and TRBJ2-1): DTGVSQNPRHKITKRGQNVTFRCDPISEHNRLYWYRQTLGQGPEFLTYFQNEAQLEKSRLLSDRFSAERPKGSFSTLEIQRTEQGDSAMYLCASSNNGGYNEQFFGPGTRLTVL.

The chain has TRBV7-9 and TRBJ2-4, with TRBD1 matching 9 bases. Per the germline V gene, CDR1 is SEHNR and CDR2 is FQNEAQ (reference sequence). This CDR3 contains 14 residues. The V gene end was trimmed by 3 bases and the J gene end by 6 bases; junction bases not matched to a gene: 3. The CDR3 DNA sequence: TGTGCCAGCAGCTTTGAGGGACAGGGAAACATTCAGTACTTC. Translated, it gives CASSFEGQGNIQYF.

This rearrangement joins TRBV18 to TRBJ2-3; possible D gene TRBD1, 5 bases. The V and J ends lost 0 bases and 3 bases respectively, with 10 bases between them. The germline V gene has CDR1 KGHSH and CDR2 LQKENI. The CDR3 spans 15 residues. The CDR3 region is CASSPPAGWTDTQYF. Written as DNA, the CDR3 is TGTGCCAGCTCACCACCGGCAGGGTGGACAGATACGCAGTATTTT.

This clone was counted between two and nine times. The V and J genes are TRBV4-1 and TRBJ2-5; D remains ambiguous. With 3 bases removed from V and 6 bases from J, the gap between germline ends came to 20 bases. The CDR3 consists of 16 residues. Germline lookup yields CDR1 MGHRA and CDR2 YSYEKL. The CDR3 is CASSQPGFSTEKTQYF. The CDR3 DNA sequence: TGCGCCAGCAGCCAGCCGGGTTTCTCAACTGAAAAGACCCAGTACTTC.

This rearrangement joins TRBV27 to TRBJ1-1; 9 bases agree with TRBD1. V trimming: 6 bases; J trimming: 4 bases; junction bases outside the gene matches: 6. In germline, CDR1 is MNHEY, CDR2 SMNVEV (reference sequence). The CDR3 contains 14 residues. The CDR3 DNA is TGTGCCAGCAGGAAGGGACAGGGTGCCACTGAAGCTTTCTTT. This translates into CASRKGQGATEAFF.

This clone was seen once. The chain links TRBV2 to TRBJ1-1, with D tentatively TRBD1 (6 bases). Germline V gene sequence: CDR1 SNHLY, CDR2 FYNNEI. The CDR3 loop spans 15 amino acids. V dropped 6 bases and J dropped 1 base, with 15 bases sitting between them. The CDR3 nucleotides are TGTGCCAGCAGCCCCAACAGGGTGGAGAACACTGAAGCTTTCTTT. Translated, it gives CASSPNRVENTEAFF.

J is TRBJ1-2 and V is TRBV7-2, with D hard to call. In germline, CDR1 is SGHTA, CDR2 FQGNSA. V shed 1 base and J shed 4 bases, with 13 bases lying between them. This CDR3 is built from 15 residues. The CDR3 is CASSLDRQAVYGYTF. The CDR3 coding sequence is TGTGCCAGCAGCTTAGATCGCCAGGCAGTCTATGGCTACACCTTC.

The rearrangement uses TRBV10-2 and TRBJ2-7; 8 bases are a match to TRBD2. The CDR3 length is 14 residues. V trimming: 4 bases; J trimming: 4 bases; junction bases outside the gene matches: 6. Germline lookup yields CDR1 WSHSY and CDR2 SAAADI. The DNA of the CDR3 is TGCGCCAGCAGTGGGCAAGCGGGAGCGTACGAGCAGTACTTC. Residues: CASSGQAGAYEQYF.

V is TRBV11-3 and J is TRBJ2-3; no clear D. From germline, CDR1 is SGHNT and CDR2 YENEEA. Trimming took off 4 bases at V and 1 base at J, with 6 bases between the two ends. The CDR3 loop spans 13 amino acids. The DNA for the CDR3 is TGTGCCAGCAGCTCCCGGGGCACAGATACGCAGTATTTT. Protein: CASSSRGTDTQYF.

The gene calls are TRBV30 and TRBJ2-7, with D perhaps TRBD2 (5 bases). Germline CDR1 GTSNPN, CDR2 SVGIG (reference sequence). The CDR3 length is 12 residues. The V gene lost 1 base and the J gene lost 9 bases, with 13 bases spanning the gap. The CDR3 nucleotides are TGTGCCTGGAGTGAAGACCCTCGGGGGCAGTACTTC. This codes for CAWSEDPRGQYF.